The subject of this entry is one T cell receptor beta chain. The sample originates from a study of CD8 T cells in Susac syndrome. When the RNA was reverse transcribed, random hexamers were used with an input of 0.5 to 1 ug. TCRdb re-called the immunoSEQ multiplex PCR reads through MiXCR, storing one row per CDR3 protein. The sample holds 120,000 or so distinct CDR3 sequences, roughly 96% seen once. CDR3 length: 17 amino acids. CDR1 and CDR2 (germline): MNHNS, SASEGT. Trimming at V came to 2 bases and at J to 6 bases, leaving 12 bases not matched to a gene. The receptor was derived from a human donor in good health. V usage is TRBV6-1 and J usage is TRBJ2-4, with 8 bases fitting TRBD1. The source material was CD4+ T cells from PBMCs. In DNA form, the CDR3 reads TGTGCCAGCAGTGAACTTTCGTGGGCAGGGGGCCGAAACATTCAGTACTTC. As protein: CASSELSWAGGRNIQYF.